The T cell receptor beta chain under discussion was sequenced for a study of blood T cells in healthy people across ages. Study-level points and caveats: Naive T cell percentage strongly correlated with TCR beta diversity. Unsorted PBMCs ruled out conclusive naive versus antigen-experienced comparison.

A few counts support this clonotype. Its antigen is not identified. This CDR3 is 17 amino acids long. Germline V lookup: CDR1 SGHDN, CDR2 FVKESK. V shed 6 bases and J shed 1 base, with 20 bases lying between them. Then a second PCR, running about 6 to 11 cycles, was carried out with a sample-barcoded 5' primer and a J-beta primer mix. The template-switch adaptor, which had 12 random nucleotides, put a tag on each cDNA molecule. TCRdb fed the 5' RACE reads into MiXCR, producing one record per CDR3 protein. The table shows approximately 700,000 distinct CDR3 sequences, with about 30% occurring only once.

The receptor comes from a woman aged 80 or older in good health. The sequencing input was blood. The chain combines TRBV14 with TRBJ2-3; D perhaps matches TRBD1 (6 bases). The CDR3 DNA reads as TGTGCCAGCAGTACTATCGACAGGCCGGCGGGCACAGATACGCAGTATTTT. It encodes CASSTIDRPAGTDTQYF.